This entry is about one TCR beta chain. Its specificity is not known. The record originates from a study of OX40 agonist ivuxolimab in advanced cancers. Study background: The eligibility criteria allowed prior anti-PD-1, anti-PD-L1 or anti-CTLA-4 therapy, and 30% to 40% had some.

Study-level findings and limits: Among the lowest peripheral clonal expansion occurred in 0.1-3.0 mg/kg partial responders. Some nonresponders additionally presented with little normalized T-cell clonal expansion.

The CDR3 spans 15 residues. After removal of 6 bases from V and 2 bases from J, the junction contained 6 bases not matched to a gene. The germline V gene encodes CDR1 SNHLY and CDR2 FYNNEI. The table came from immunoSEQ multiplex PCR; TCRdb's copy has only in-frame clones and leaves some out. The table shows nearly 90,000 clones, with more than 75% occurring only once. The sequences come from CD4+ or CD8+ T cells sorted from blood, collected in a trial of the OX40 agonist ivuxolimab. The receptor was derived from an adult with an advanced solid tumor such as melanoma, head and neck, liver or kidney cancer. The J gene is TRBJ2-3, the V gene TRBV2; 9 bases map to TRBD1. In DNA form, the CDR3 reads TGTGCCAGCAGCGAGGGACAGGGCCTCACAGATACGCAGTATTTT. Translation gives CASSEGQGLTDTQYF.